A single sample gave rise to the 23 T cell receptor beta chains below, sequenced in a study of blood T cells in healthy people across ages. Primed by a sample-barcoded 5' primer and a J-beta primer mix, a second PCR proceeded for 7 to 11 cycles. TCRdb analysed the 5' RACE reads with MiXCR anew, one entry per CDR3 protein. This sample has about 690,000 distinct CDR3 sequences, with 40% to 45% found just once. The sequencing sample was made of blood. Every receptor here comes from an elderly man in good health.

The CDR3 loop is CASSGLAGGLREQFF. The CDR3 coding sequence is TGTGCCAGCAGTGGACTAGCGGGGGGGCTGAGGGAGCAGTTCTTC. The rearrangement joins TRBV6-1 to TRBJ2-1; 14 bases are a match to TRBD2. V gave up 4 bases and J gave up 10 bases; unmatched junction bases: 6. CDR3 length equals 15 residues. CDR1 is MNHNS and CDR2 is SASEGT in the germline V gene.

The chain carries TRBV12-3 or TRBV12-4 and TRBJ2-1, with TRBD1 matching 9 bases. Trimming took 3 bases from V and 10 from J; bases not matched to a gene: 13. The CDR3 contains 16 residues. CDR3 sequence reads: CASSFKRDRVGNEQFF. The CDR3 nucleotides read TGTGCCAGCAGTTTCAAGAGGGACAGGGTAGGAAACGAGCAGTTCTTC.

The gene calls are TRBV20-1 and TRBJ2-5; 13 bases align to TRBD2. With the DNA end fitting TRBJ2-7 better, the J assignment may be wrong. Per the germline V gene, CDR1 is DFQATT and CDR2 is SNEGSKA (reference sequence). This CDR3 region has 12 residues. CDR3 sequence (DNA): TGCAGCAAACTAGCGGGAGGGAACGAGCAGTACTTC. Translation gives CSKLAGGNEQYF.

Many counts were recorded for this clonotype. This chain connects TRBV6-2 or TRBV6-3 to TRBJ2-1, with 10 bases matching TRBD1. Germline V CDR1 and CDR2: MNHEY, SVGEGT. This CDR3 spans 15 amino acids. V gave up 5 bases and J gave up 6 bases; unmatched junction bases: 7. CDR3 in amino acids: CASSQDRGRVNEQFF. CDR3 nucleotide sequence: TGTGCCAGCAGTCAAGACAGGGGGCGAGTCAATGAGCAGTTCTTC.

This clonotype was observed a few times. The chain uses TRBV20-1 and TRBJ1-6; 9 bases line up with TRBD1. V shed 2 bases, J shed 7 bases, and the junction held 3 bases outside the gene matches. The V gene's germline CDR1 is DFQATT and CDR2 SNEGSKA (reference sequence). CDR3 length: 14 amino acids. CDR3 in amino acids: CSARPGQGNSPLHF. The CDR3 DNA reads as TGCAGTGCTAGACCGGGACAGGGCAATTCACCCCTCCACTTT.

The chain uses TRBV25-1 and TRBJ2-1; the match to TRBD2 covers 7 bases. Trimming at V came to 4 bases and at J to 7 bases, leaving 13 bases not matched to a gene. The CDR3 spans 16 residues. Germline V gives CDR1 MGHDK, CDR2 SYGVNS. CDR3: CASSGGRGEGYNEQFF. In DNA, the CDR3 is TGTGCCAGCAGTGGGGGCCGGGGGGAGGGTTATAATGAGCAGTTCTTC.

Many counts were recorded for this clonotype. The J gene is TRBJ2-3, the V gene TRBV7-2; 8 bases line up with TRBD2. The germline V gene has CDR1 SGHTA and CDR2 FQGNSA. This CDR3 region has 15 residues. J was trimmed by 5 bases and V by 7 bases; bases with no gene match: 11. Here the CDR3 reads CASTTRLALKDTQYF. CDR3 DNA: TGTGCCAGCACCACCAGACTAGCGTTAAAAGATACGCAGTATTTT.

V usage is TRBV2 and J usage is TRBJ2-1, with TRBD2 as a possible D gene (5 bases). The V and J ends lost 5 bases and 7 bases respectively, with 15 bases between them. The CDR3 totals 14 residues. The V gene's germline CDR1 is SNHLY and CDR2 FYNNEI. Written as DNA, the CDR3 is TGTGCCAGCAGTACGGAGGCTAGCCGGAATGAGCAGTTCTTC. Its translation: CASSTEASRNEQFF.

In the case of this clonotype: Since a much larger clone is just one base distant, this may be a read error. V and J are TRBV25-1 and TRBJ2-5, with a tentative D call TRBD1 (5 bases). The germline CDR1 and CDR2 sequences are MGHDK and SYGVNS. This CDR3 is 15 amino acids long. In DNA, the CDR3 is TGTGCCGGCAGTGAGGCAGGGCGTCACTACAATGAGCAGTACTTC. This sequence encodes CAGSEAGRHYNEQYF.

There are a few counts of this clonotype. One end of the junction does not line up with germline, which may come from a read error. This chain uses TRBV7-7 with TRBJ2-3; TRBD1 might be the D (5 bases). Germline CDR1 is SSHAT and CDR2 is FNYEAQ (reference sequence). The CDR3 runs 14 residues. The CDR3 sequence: CASSPVRGTDTQYF. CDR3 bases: TGTGCTAGCAGCCCGGTCAGGGGCACAGATACGCAGTATTTT.

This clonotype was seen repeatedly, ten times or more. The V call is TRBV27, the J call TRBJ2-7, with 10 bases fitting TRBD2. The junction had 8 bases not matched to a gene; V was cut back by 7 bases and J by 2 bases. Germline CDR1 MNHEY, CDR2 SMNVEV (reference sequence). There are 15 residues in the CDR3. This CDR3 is CASTQLAGRTYEQYF. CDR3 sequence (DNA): TGTGCCAGCACCCAACTAGCGGGACGTACCTACGAGCAGTACTTC.

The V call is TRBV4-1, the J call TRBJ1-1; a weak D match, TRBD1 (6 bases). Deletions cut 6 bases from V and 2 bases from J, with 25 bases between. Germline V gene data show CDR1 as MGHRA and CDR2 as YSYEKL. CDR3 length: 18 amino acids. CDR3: CASRKGGGLAGSNTEAFF. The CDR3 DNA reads TGCGCCAGCAGAAAGGGAGGGGGTCTCGCTGGTTCAAACACTGAAGCTTTCTTT.

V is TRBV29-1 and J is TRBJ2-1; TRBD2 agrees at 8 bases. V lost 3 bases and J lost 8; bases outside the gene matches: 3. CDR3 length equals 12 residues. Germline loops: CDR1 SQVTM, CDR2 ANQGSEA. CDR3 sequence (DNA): TGCAGCGTTGATTCCGGGGGGGATGAGCAGTTCTTC. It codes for CSVDSGGDEQFF.

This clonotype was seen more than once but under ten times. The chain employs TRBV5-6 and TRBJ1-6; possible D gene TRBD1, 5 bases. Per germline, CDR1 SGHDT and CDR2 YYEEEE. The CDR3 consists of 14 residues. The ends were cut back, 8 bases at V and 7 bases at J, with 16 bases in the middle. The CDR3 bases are TGTGCCAGTTTGTCGGACATTCGGAATTCACCCCTCCACTTT. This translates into CASLSDIRNSPLHF.

The CDR3 coding sequence is TGCGCCAGCAGCTTGGGACAGGGGGCGCCCGAGCAGTACTTC. This codes for CASSLGQGAPEQYF. The V call is TRBV5-1, the J call TRBJ2-7; 10 bases are a match to TRBD1. Germline CDR1 is SGHRS and CDR2 is YFSETQ. The ends lost 0 bases at V and 6 bases at J; junction bases unmatched: 3. The CDR3 is made up of 14 amino acids.

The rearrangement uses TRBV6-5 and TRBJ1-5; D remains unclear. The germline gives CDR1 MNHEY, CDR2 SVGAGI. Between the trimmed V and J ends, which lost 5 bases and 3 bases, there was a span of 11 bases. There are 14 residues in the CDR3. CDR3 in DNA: TGTGCCAGCAGTACATACCGTTCCAATCAGCCCCAGCATTTT. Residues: CASSTYRSNQPQHF.

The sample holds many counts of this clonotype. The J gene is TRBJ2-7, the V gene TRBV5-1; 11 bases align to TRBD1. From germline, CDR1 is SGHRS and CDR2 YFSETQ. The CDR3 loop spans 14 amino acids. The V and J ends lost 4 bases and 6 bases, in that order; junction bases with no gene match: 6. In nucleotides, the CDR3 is TGCGCCAGCAGCGAACGGACAGGGGGCTTCGAGCAGTACTTC. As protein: CASSERTGGFEQYF.

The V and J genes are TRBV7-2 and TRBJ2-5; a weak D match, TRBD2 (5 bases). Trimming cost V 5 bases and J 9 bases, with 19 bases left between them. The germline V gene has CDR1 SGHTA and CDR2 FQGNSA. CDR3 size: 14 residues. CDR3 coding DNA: TGTGCCAGCAGCCCGTCGAGGGCCCCGATGGCCCAGTACTTC. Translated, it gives CASSPSRAPMAQYF.

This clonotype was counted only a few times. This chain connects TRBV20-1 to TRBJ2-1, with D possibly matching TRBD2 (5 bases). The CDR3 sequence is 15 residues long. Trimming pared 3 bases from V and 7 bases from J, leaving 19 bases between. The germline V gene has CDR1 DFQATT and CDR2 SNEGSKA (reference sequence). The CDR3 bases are TGCAGTGCTAGCATCCTCGACTGGGAGAAGAATGAGCAGTTCTTC. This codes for CSASILDWEKNEQFF.

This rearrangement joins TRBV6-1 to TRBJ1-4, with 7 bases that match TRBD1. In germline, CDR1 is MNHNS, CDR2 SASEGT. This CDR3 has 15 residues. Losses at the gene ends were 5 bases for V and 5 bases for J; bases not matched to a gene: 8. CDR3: CASSSVGTENEKLFF. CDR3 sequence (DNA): TGTGCCAGCAGTTCCGTCGGGACAGAAAATGAAAAACTGTTTTTT.

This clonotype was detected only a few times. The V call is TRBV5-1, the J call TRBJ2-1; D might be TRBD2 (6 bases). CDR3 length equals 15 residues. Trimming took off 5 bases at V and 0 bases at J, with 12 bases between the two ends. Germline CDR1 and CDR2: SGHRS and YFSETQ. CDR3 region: CASRIAGSSYNEQFF. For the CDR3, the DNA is TGCGCCAGCAGAATCGCGGGGAGCTCCTACAATGAGCAGTTCTTC.

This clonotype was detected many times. The DNA of the CDR3 is TGTGCCAGCAGCACCTCGACGGTCAGCACAGATACGCAGTATTTT. Amino acids: CASSTSTVSTDTQYF. The chain recombines TRBV7-9 with TRBJ2-3; D uncertain. Trimming removed 5 bases from V and 0 bases from J, with 12 bases in between. Germline V lookup: CDR1 SEHNR, CDR2 FQNEAQ (reference sequence). This CDR3 contains 15 residues.

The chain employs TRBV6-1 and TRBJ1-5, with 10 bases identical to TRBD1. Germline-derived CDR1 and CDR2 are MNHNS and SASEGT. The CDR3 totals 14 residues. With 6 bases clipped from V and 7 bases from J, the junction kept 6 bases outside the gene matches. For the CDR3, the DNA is TGTGCCAGCAGCATTGGACAGGGGGGACAGCCCCAGCATTTT. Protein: CASSIGQGGQPQHF.